This T cell receptor (beta chain) stems from a study of blood T cells in healthy people across ages. General observations from the study: Higher naive T cell percentage went strongly together with higher TCR beta diversity.

About this clonotype: Its antigen remains unidentified.

This CDR3 has 16 residues. Germline lookup yields CDR1 SGDLS and CDR2 YYNGEE. Trimming removed 0 bases from V and 4 bases from J; junction bases left unmatched: 3. Then a second PCR, running roughly 7 to 11 cycles, was carried out with a sample-barcoded 5' primer and a J-beta primer mix. The authors tagged each cDNA molecule using a template-switch adaptor with 12 random nucleotides. TCRdb itself ran the 5' RACE reads through MiXCR, one entry per CDR3 protein. The sample has 800,000 to 950,000 distinct CDR3 sequences, under 40% seen once; the top ten hold under 15%. Each of the donors had 8 to 10 milliliters of peripheral blood drawn into EDTA-treated Vacutainer tubes.

The sequenced sample consisted of blood. The chain recombines TRBV9 with TRBJ2-1, with 11 bases that match TRBD2. The receptor was derived from a man younger than 35 in good health. CDR3 nucleotides: TGTGCCAGCAGCGTAGGGGCTAGCGGGGGGTACAATGAGCAGTTCTTC. This sequence encodes CASSVGASGGYNEQFF.